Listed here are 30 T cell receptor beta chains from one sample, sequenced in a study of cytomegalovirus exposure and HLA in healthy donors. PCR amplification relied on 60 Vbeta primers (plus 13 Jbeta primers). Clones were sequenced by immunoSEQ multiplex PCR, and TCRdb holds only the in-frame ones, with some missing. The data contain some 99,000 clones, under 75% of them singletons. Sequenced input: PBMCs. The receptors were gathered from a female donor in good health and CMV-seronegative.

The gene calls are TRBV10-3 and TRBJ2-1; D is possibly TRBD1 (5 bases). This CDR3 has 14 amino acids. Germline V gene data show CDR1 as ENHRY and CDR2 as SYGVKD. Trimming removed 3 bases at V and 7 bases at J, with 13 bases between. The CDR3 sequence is CAISDQGLRNEQFF. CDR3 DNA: TGTGCCATCAGTGACCAGGGTCTGCGTAATGAGCAGTTCTTC.

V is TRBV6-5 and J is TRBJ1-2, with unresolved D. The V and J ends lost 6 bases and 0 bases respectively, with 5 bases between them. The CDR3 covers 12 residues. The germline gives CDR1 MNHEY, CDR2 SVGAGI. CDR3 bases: TGTGCCAGCAGAGCACCTAACTATGGCTACACCTTC. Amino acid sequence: CASRAPNYGYTF.

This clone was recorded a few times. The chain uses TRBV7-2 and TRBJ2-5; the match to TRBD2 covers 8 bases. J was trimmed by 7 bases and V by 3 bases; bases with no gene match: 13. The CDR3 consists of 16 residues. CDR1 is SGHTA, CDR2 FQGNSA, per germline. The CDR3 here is CASSFLSGLEGGTQYF. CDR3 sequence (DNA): TGTGCCAGCAGCTTCTTATCGGGACTAGAGGGGGGGACCCAGTACTTC.

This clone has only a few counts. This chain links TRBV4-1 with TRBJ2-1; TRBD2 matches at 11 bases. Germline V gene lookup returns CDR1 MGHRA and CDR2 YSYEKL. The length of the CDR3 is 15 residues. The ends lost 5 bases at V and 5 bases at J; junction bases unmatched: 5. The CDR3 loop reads CASSALAGVHNEQFF. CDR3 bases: TGCGCCAGCAGCGCACTAGCGGGGGTCCACAATGAGCAGTTCTTC.

The CDR3 is CASSDTTGFYGYTF. The CDR3 DNA reads TGTGCCAGCAGTGATACGACAGGGTTCTATGGCTACACCTTC. This rearrangement joins TRBV6-1 to TRBJ1-2, with 7 bases matching TRBD1. The V gene end was trimmed by 3 bases and the J gene end by 4 bases; junction bases not matched to a gene: 5. The CDR3 is 14 residues long. Germline CDR1 reads MNHNS; CDR2 reads SASEGT.

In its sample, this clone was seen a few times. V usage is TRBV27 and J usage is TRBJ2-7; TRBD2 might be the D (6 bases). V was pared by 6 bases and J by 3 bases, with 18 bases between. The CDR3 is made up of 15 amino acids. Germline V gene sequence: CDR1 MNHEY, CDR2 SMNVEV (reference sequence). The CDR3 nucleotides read TGTGCCAGCAGCTCCGGGCTCTCCGGGGGCTACGAGCAGTACTTC. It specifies CASSSGLSGGYEQYF.

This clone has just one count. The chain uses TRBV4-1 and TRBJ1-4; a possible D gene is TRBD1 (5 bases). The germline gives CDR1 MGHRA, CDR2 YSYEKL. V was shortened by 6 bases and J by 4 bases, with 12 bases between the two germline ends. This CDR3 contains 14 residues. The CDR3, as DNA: TGCGCCAGCAGTGGGGCCGGCAATAATGAAAAACTGTTTTTT. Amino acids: CASSGAGNNEKLFF.

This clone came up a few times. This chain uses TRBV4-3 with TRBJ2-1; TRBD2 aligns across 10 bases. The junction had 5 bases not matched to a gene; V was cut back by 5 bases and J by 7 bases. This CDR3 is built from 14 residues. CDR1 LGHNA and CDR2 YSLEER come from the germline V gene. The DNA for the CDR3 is TGCGCCAGCAGCTTAGCGGGGGGTAGAAATGAGCAGTTCTTC. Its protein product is CASSLAGGRNEQFF.

CDR3 protein: CAISGGRTQVTEAFF. The CDR3 nucleotides read TGTGCCATCTCGGGAGGACGGACGCAGGTCACTGAAGCTTTCTTT. The chain combines TRBV10-3 with TRBJ1-1; no definite D call. Germline-derived CDR1 and CDR2 are ENHRY and SYGVKD. V was shortened by 8 bases and J by 4 bases, with 20 bases between the two germline ends. The CDR3 is 15 amino acids.

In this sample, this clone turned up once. The CDR3 sequence: CASSYLSGPAYEQYF. In DNA, the CDR3 is TGCGCCAGCAGCTATCTAAGCGGGCCCGCCTACGAGCAGTACTTC. The gene calls are TRBV4-3 and TRBJ2-7, with a possible D match to TRBD2 (6 bases). Germline-derived CDR1 and CDR2 are LGHNA and YSLEER. V lost 5 bases and J 2 bases, leaving 16 bases between the germline ends. CDR3 size: 15 residues.

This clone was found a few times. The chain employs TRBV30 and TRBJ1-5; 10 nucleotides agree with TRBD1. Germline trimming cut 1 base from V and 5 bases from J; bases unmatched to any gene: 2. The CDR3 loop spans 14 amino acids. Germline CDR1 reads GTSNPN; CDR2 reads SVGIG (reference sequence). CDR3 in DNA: TGTGCCTGGAGTGCCGGGACAGGGGATCAGCCCCAGCATTTT. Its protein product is CAWSAGTGDQPQHF.

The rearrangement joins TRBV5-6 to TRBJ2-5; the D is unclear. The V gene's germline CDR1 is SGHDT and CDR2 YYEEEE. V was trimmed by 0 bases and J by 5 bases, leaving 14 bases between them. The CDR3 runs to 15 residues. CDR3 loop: CASSLANLVRETQYF. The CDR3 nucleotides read TGTGCCAGCAGCTTGGCCAATTTAGTCCGGGAGACCCAGTACTTC.

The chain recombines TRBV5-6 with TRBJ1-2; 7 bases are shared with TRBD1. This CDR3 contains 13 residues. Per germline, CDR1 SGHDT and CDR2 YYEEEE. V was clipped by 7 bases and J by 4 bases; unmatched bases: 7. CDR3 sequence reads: CASQQGSPYGYTF. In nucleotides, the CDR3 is TGTGCCAGCCAACAGGGGAGTCCCTATGGCTACACCTTC. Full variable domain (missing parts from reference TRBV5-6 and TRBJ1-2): DAGVTQSPTHLIKTRGQQVTLRCSPKSGHDTVSWYQQALGQGPQFIFQYYEEEERQRGNFPDRFSGHQFPNYSSELNVNALLLGDSALYLCASQQGSPYGYTFGSGTRLTVV.

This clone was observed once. The CDR3 bases are TGTGCCAGCAGTGAACGCGGCTTGAACACCTTC. Protein product: CASSERGLNTF. This chain connects TRBV6-1 to TRBJ1-2; D ambiguous. This CDR3 contains 11 residues. Germline lookup yields CDR1 MNHNS and CDR2 SASEGT. Trimming took off 2 bases at V and 12 bases at J, with 10 bases between the two ends.

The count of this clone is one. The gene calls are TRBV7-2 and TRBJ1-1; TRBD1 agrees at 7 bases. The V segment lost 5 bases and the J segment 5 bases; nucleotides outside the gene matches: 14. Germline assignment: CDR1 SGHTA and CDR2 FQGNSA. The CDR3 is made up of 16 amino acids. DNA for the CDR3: TGTGCCAGCAGCCAACCCTACCGACAGGGTCGAACTGAAGCTTTCTTT. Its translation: CASSQPYRQGRTEAFF. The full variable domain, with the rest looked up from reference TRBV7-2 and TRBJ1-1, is GAGVSQSPSNKVTEKGKDVELRCDPISGHTALYWYRQSLGQGLEFLIYFQGNSAPDKSGLPSDRFSAERTGGSVSTLTIQRTQQEDSAVYLCASSQPYRQGRTEAFFGQGTRLTVV.

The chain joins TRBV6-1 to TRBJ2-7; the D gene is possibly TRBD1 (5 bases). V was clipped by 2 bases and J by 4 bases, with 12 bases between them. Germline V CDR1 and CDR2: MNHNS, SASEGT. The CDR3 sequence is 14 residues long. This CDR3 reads CASSESRVRYEQYF. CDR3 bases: TGTGCCAGCAGTGAATCCAGGGTTAGGTACGAGCAGTACTTC.

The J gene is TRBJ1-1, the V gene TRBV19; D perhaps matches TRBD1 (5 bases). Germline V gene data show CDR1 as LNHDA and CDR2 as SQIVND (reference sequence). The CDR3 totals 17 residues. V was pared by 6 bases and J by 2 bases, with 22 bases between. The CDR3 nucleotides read TGTGCCAGTAGGAACCCACCCAGAGACAGCCTCAACACTGAAGCTTTCTTT. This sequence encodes CASRNPPRDSLNTEAFF.

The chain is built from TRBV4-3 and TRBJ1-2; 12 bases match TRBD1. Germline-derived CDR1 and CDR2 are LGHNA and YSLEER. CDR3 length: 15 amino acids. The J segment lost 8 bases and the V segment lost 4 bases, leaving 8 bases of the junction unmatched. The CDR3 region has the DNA TGCGCCAGCAGCCCCCTGGGACAGGGGGCCGAGGGCTACACCTTC. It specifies CASSPLGQGAEGYTF.

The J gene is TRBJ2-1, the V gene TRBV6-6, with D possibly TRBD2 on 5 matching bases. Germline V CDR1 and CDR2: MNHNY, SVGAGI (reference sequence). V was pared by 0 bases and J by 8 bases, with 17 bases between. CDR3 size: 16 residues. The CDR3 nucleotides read TGTGCCAGCAGTTACTCGTTCCCGTCTGTCGGGGATGAGCAGTTCTTC. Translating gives CASSYSFPSVGDEQFF.

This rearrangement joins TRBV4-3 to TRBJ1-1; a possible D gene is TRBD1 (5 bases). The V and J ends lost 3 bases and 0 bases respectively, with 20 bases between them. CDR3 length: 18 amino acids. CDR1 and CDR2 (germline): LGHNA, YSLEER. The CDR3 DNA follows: TGCGCCAGCAGCCACTCATGGGGGGTCGGACTGATGAACACTGAAGCTTTCTTT. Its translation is CASSHSWGVGLMNTEAFF.

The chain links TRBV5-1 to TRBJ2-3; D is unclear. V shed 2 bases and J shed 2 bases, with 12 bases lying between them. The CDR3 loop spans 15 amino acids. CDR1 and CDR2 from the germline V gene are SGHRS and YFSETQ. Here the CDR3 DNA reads TGCGCCAGCAGCTTTGGCGGAGCCCCCACAGATACGCAGTATTTT. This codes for CASSFGGAPTDTQYF. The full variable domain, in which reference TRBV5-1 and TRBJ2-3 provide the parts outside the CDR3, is KAGVTQTPRYLIKTRGQQVTLSCSPISGHRSVSWYQQTPGQGLQFLFEYFSETQRNKGNFPGRFSGRQFSNSRSEMNVSTLELGDSALYLCASSFGGAPTDTQYFGPGTRLTVL.

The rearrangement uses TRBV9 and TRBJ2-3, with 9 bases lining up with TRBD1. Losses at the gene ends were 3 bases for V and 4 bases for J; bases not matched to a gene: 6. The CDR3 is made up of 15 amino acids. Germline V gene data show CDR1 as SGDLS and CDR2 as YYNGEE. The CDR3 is CASSAGTGSADTQYF. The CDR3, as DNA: TGTGCCAGCAGCGCTGGGACAGGGAGCGCAGATACGCAGTATTTT. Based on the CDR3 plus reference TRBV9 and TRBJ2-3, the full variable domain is DSGVTQTPKHLITATGQRVTLRCSPRSGDLSVYWYQQSLDQGLQFLIQYYNGEERAKGNILERFSAQQFPDLHSELNLSSLELGDSALYFCASSAGTGSADTQYFGPGTRLTVL.

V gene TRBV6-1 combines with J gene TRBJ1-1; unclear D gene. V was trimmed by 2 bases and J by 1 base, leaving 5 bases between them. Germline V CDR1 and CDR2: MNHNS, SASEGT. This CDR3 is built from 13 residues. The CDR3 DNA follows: TGTGCCAGCAGTGAAAACGGGAACACTGAAGCTTTCTTT. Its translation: CASSENGNTEAFF.

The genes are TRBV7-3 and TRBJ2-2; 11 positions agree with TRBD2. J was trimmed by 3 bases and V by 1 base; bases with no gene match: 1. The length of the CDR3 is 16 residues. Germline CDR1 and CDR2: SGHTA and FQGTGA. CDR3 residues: CASSLIAGGDTGELFF. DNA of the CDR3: TGTGCCAGCAGCTTAATAGCGGGAGGGGACACCGGGGAGCTGTTTTTT.

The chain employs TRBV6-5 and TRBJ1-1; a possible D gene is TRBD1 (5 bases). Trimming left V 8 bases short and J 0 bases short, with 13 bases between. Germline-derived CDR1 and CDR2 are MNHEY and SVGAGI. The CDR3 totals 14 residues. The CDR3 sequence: CASHFRVMNTEAFF. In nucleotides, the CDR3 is TGTGCCAGCCACTTCAGGGTTATGAACACTGAAGCTTTCTTT.

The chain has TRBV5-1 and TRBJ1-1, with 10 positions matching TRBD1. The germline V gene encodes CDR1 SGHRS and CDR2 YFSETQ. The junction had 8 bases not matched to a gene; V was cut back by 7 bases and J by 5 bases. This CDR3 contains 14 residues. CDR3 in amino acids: CASRATGGETEAFF. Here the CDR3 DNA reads TGCGCCAGCCGGGCGACAGGGGGCGAGACTGAAGCTTTCTTT.

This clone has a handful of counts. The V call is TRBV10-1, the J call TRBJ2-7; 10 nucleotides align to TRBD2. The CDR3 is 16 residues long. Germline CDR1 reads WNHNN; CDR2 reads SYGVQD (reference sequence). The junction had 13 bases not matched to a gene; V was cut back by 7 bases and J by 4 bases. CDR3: CASIGSGGRIRYEQYF. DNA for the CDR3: TGCGCCAGCATAGGTAGCGGGGGGAGGATTCGTTACGAGCAGTACTTC.

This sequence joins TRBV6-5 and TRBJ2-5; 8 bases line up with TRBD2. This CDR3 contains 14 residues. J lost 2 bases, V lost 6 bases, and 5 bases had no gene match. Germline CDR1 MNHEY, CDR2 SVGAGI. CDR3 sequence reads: CASSPGTRQETQYF. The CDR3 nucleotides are TGTGCCAGCAGCCCCGGGACTAGACAAGAGACCCAGTACTTC.

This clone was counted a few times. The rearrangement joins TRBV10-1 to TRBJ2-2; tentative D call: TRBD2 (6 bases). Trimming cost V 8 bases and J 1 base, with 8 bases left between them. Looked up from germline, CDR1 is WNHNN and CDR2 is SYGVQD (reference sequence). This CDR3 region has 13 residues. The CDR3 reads CASSRENTGELFF. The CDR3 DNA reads TGCGCCAGCTCGCGGGAGAACACCGGGGAGCTGTTTTTT.

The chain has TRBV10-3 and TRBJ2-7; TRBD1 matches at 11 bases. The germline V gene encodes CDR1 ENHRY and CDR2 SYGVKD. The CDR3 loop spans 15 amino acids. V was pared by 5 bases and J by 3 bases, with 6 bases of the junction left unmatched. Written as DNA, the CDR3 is TGTGCCATCAGTTCCGGACAGGGGGCAGTCTACGAGCAGTACTTC. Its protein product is CAISSGQGAVYEQYF.